Listed below are T cell receptor beta chains from one sample, sequenced in a study of T cells in Graves' hyperthyroidism and ophthalmopathy. TCRdb redid the calling of the multiplex PCR reads with MiXCR, one entry per CDR3 protein. The table includes around 570,000 distinct CDR3 sequences, 20% detected once. The sequenced sample consisted of blood. These receptors all stem from a man aged 40-49 years with Graves' ophthalmopathy. Both conserved end residues are part of each CDR3. A D gene is named only where the DNA matches it firmly. Where a row states a size, it is once, few, many or the class of an expanded clone; other rows omit it.

v_gene	j_gene	d_gene	abundance	CDR3nt	CDR3aa
TRBV7-2	TRBJ2-7	TRBD1	NA	TGTGCCAGCAGCCCAGGGGGTGGGGCCCGCTCTAGGTACGAGCAGTACTTC	CASSPGGGARSRYEQYF
TRBV20-1	TRBJ2-7	NA	many	TGCAGTGCTAGAGATTCCCAGCGGCTCCCCTACGAGCAGTACTTC	CSARDSQRLPYEQYF
TRBV9	TRBJ1-2	NA	NA	TGTGCCAGCAGCGTAGCAGGCAGCCACTATGGCTACACCTTC	CASSVAGSHYGYTF
TRBV7-8	TRBJ2-5	NA	few	TGTGCCAGCAGCTTAGAAGTGACTTATCAAGAGACCCAGTACTTC	CASSLEVTYQETQYF
TRBV6-1	TRBJ2-7	TRBD2	many	TGTGCCAGCAGAATTCCGACTAGCGCGTACTCCTACGAGCAGTACTTC	CASRIPTSAYSYEQYF
TRBV12-3/TRBV12-4	TRBJ2-7	NA	many	TGTGCCAGCAGTTCCAGAACCTACGAGCAGTACTTC	CASSSRTYEQYF
TRBV20-1	TRBJ1-2	NA	few	TGCAGTGCCGAAGGGGGGGTAGGGGGTTATGGCTACACCTTC	CSAEGGVGGYGYTF
TRBV10-3	TRBJ1-4	NA	NA	TGTGCCATCAGTGATTTGGGTTTGAATGAAAAACTGTTTTTT	CAISDLGLNEKLFF
TRBV12-3/TRBV12-4	TRBJ2-7	NA	many	TGTGCCAGCAGTTGGGGCGGCGAGCAGTACTTC	CASSWGGEQYF
TRBV28	TRBJ1-6	NA	few	TGTGCCACGGAGGGGTCCGGGGGCGACTATAATTCACCCCTCCACTTT	CATEGSGGDYNSPLHF
TRBV5-1	TRBJ2-1	NA	many	TGCGCCAGCAGCTTGGCCGGGAAGAAACCCTACAATGAGCAGTTCTTC	CASSLAGKKPYNEQFF
TRBV7-2	TRBJ2-3	TRBD2	many	TGTGCCAGCAGCCCATGGGGGGGTACGGCAGATACGCAGTATTTT	CASSPWGGTADTQYF
TRBV3-1	TRBJ2-4	NA	few	TGTGCCAGCAGCTCAAATAGGGGGAAAAACATTCAGTACTTC	CASSSNRGKNIQYF
TRBV20-1	TRBJ2-1	NA	many	TGCAGTGCTAGGGAATTCGGGATCCCAGCTGAGCAGTTCTTC	CSAREFGIPAEQFF
TRBV28	TRBJ2-7	TRBD1	many	TGTGCCAGCAGTCCCGGGACAGAGCTGTACGAGCAGTACTTC	CASSPGTELYEQYF
TRBV20-1	TRBJ1-3	NA	NA	TGCAGTGCTAGAGATCGGCTGCGAACCTCTGGAAACACCATATATTTT	CSARDRLRTSGNTIYF
TRBV5-1	TRBJ2-7	NA	many	TGCGCCAGCAGCTTGGAGCCTGCCTACGAGCAGTACTTC	CASSLEPAYEQYF
TRBV7-9	TRBJ2-1	TRBD2	NA	TGTGCCAGCAGCCCATCCTCAGGAGAAAAGGTTAGCGGGAGCGTTTATGAGCAGTTCTTC	CASSPSSGEKVSGSVYEQFF
TRBV5-1	TRBJ2-1	TRBD2	many	TGCGCCAGCAGCTTGATTCTAGCGGGAGACAATGAGCAGTTCTTC	CASSLILAGDNEQFF
TRBV27	TRBJ2-5	TRBD2	many	TGTGCCAGCAGTCCCGAAGCGGGAGTGTGGGAGACCCAGTACTTC	CASSPEAGVWETQYF
TRBV20-1	TRBJ2-3	NA	NA	TGCAGTGCTAGATCCCGAGTGAACAAAGATACGCAGTATTTT	CSARSRVNKDTQYF
TRBV30	TRBJ1-1	TRBD1	NA	TGTGCCTGGGACTCCGGACAGGGCGAAGCTTTCTTT	CAWDSGQGEAFF
TRBV29-1	TRBJ2-3	NA	many	TGCAGCGTTGATCTGCGGCACAAGAGCACAGATACGCAGTATTTT	CSVDLRHKSTDTQYF
TRBV20-1	TRBJ2-2	NA	NA	TGCAGTGCTAGAATGGCAGGGGACATCGCCGGGGAGCTGTTTTTT	CSARMAGDIAGELFF
TRBV20-1	TRBJ2-1	NA	NA	TGCAGTGCTAGGGGTGGCAATGAGCAGTTCTTC	CSARGGNEQFF
TRBV18	TRBJ2-7	NA	NA	TGTGCCAGCTCACAGGACTGGGGCTCCTACGAGCAGTACTTC	CASSQDWGSYEQYF
TRBV7-2	TRBJ1-1	NA	many	TGTGCCAGCAGCATGAGACAGATGAACACTGAAGCTTTCTTT	CASSMRQMNTEAFF
TRBV30	TRBJ2-1	NA	many	TGTGCCTGGAAGGGAGGAGTGAATGAGCAGTTCTTC	CAWKGGVNEQFF
TRBV11-2	TRBJ2-7	TRBD2	NA	TGTGCCAGCAGCTTAATCTCACTAGCGGGAAACGAGCAGTACTTC	CASSLISLAGNEQYF
TRBV28	TRBJ1-1	NA	many	TGTGCCAGCAGCGCAGTGAACACTGAAGCTTTCTTT	CASSAVNTEAFF
TRBV11-2	TRBJ1-2	NA	NA	TGTGCCAGCAACGACTTGCAAGGCCGGGGAATGGATGGCTACACCTTC	CASNDLQGRGMDGYTF
TRBV19	TRBJ1-1	TRBD1	NA	TGTGCCAGTACCAGTGGACAGGGGGCAGCGAAGACTGAAGCTTTCTTT	CASTSGQGAAKTEAFF
TRBV20-1	TRBJ2-7	TRBD2	many	TGCAGTGCCCCCCCGGGGCTAGCGGGTGTCTCCTACGAGCAGTACTTC	CSAPPGLAGVSYEQYF
TRBV15	TRBJ2-7	NA	few	TGTGCCACCAGCCGAGAAGGAGAGGGAACCCACTACGAGCAGTACTTC	CATSREGEGTHYEQYF
TRBV27	TRBJ2-7	NA	NA	TGTGCCACCCTCACCCCCTACGAGCAGTACTTC	CATLTPYEQYF
TRBV20-1	TRBJ2-7	NA	NA	TGCAGTGCTAGATGGATGAGAGAGCAGTACTTC	CSARWMREQYF